This T cell receptor beta chain emerged from a study of shared clonotypes between healthy human individuals. Study at large: Used for every donor were three CD4 naive, three CD4 memory, two CD8 naive and one CD8 memory plate.

Germline loops: CDR1 SNHLY, CDR2 FYNNEI. V gave up 6 bases and J gave up 0 bases, with 12 bases separating them. The CDR3 has 14 residues. Investigators divided CD4+ cells into CD45RA+ naive and CD45RA-negative memory subsets. Evenly divided among several immunoSEQ plates was the genomic DNA of each subset. Each sorted subset replicate got 200 ng genomic DNA, about 33,000 genomes. Assay used: immunoSEQ multiplex PCR; TCRdb lists only in-frame clones, some missing. The repertoire holds 2 million to 3 million clones, with 80% to 95% as singletons. Input material: naive CD4+ T cells from PBMCs. The subset was: CD45RA+ positively selected. This receptor was taken from a man between 18 and 35 years old in good health. Some clones in this sample may be carry-over from other donors' samples. V usage is TRBV2 and J usage is TRBJ2-7; D call uncertain. The CDR3, as DNA: TGTGCCAGCAGGTCCTCAAGGACCTCCTACGAGCAGTACTTC. Encoded protein: CASRSSRTSYEQYF.